Detailed here is one T cell receptor (beta chain). What it binds is not known. TCRdb's copy holds only in-frame clones and misses some; the assay was immunoSEQ multiplex PCR. The profile shows approximately 150,000 clones, 80% to 95% of them singletons. The data stem from a study of T cell responses to AZD1222 COVID-19 vaccine. Study-wide points: Nearly half of spike-specific TCRs reportedly target unmutated variant regions.

Second-dose intervals near 4 or 12 weeks were combined. Germline loops: CDR1 SGHKS, CDR2 YYEKEE (reference sequence). V was clipped by 5 bases and J by 3 bases, with 15 bases between them. CDR3 size: 15 residues. The receptor comes from an adult who received the AZD1222 COVID-19 vaccine. This sequence joins TRBV5-5 and TRBJ1-5, with D unresolved. The input for sequencing was peripheral blood, taken 28 days after the second AZD1222 dose. The CDR3 DNA is TGTGCCAGCAGTTTGATACCGGGCTCCAATCAGCCCCAGCATTTT. Protein product: CASSLIPGSNQPQHF.